The entry below describes one TCR beta chain. No antigen is known for it. No base qualities exist here, and no much larger clone lies one base off it. V loses 0 bases at its end and J loses 6 bases; junction bases beyond the gene matches: 12. CDR1 is given as MGHRA and CDR2 as YSYEKL, both from the germline V gene. CDR3 length: 17 amino acids, cysteine to phenylalanine. Only the CDR3 part of the read is kept: 51 bases, read in frame from the first base. This sample stems from a study of blood T cell repertoires in COVID-19 (TCRdb year 2020). The study in broad terms: Collaborator samples came from the United States, Italy and Spain and covered acute and convalescent phases of COVID-19. The prospective study material was composed of cDNA or gDNA derived from T cells, B-cell-depleted T cells, or PBMCs. Deeply sampled blood TCRbeta repertoires from subjects exposed to, actively infected with, or recovered from COVID-19 were included in the dataset. The repertoires were released in a freely available public database meant as a resource for research on the immune response to SARS-CoV-2. Samples came from the ongoing ImmuneRACE study (first 160 participants) plus 1,254 subjects from 6 global collaborators. Nearly every sample came with metadata listing a de-identified subject ID, COVID-19 status, age in years and sex. Where HLA class I and class II types were available, the types were taken from metadata supplied by the sample provider, not from assay-based typing. Study-wide conclusions, independent of this receptor: The amount of clinical and demographic metadata varied by source and participant and was provided uncurated.

Collaborating institutions collected whole blood in K2EDTA tubes following their own protocols. For TCRbeta analysis, collaborators shipped samples in one of three forms: frozen whole blood, isolated PBMCs, or DNA extracted from either of those sample types. TCRbeta CDR3 regions were amplified from genomic DNA using the immunoSEQ Assay, a bias-controlled multiplex PCR. Per the original workflow: The number of nucleated cells in each sample was estimated from the amplification of reference gene primers within the assay. To quantify the absolute abundance of each unique TCRbeta CDR3 rearrangement, sequence reads were collapsed and filtered. For each sample, productive Simpson clonality was calculated by taking the square root of Simpson's diversity index across productive rearrangements. TCRdb limited this immuneACCESS table to in-frame rearrangements with V and J called. A share of clones is missing; checked studies link under half to unresolved V genes, and the rest is unexplained. From that table come the V and J calls and clone size; the DNA was used to work out D and trimming. A total of around 100,000 clones appear in this sample, approximately 81% of them only once. The top ten clones comprise around 3.5% of the sample.

Sample: peripheral blood. The sequence joins TRBV4-1 to TRBJ1-1; a stretch of 8 junction bases matches TRBD1. The clonotype comes from a man aged 35 to 55 with acute or convalescent COVID-19. The DNA is as follows: TGCGCCAGCAGCCAAGATGGGTCAAGAGGACAGGGAGCTGAAGCTTTCTTT. Its translation reads: CASSQDGSRGQGAEAFF.